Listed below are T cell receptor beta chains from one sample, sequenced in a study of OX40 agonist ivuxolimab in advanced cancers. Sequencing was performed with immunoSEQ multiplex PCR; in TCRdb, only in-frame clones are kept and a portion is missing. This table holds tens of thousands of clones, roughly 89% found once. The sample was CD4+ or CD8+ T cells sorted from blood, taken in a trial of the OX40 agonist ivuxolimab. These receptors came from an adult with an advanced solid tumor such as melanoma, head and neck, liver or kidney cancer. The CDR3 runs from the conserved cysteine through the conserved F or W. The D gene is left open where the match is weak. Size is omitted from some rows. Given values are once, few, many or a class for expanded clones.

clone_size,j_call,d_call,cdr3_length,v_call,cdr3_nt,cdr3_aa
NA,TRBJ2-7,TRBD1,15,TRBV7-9,TGTGCCAGCAGCTTAGCTATGGGGACAGGGAACGAGCAGTACTTC,CASSLAMGTGNEQYF
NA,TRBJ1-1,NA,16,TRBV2,TGTGCCAGCAGTTCTCGACTTATGTCACACGCGGCTGAAGCTTTCTTT,CASSSRLMSHAAEAFF
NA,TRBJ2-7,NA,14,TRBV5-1,TGCGCCAGCAGCTTGTCACCCTCAGGGTACGAGCAGTACTTC,CASSLSPSGYEQYF
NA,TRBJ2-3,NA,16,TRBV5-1,TGCGCCAGCTCCCCCTGGCCTAGCGAGGGCACAGATACGCAGTATTTT,CASSPWPSEGTDTQYF
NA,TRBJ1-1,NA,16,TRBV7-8,TGTGCCAGCAGCTTATCAGGTGGGGCAGGGAACACTGAAGCTTTCTTT,CASSLSGGAGNTEAFF
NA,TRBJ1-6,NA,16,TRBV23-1,TGCGCCAGCAGTCAAGATAGGCAGATCACGGGTTCACCCCTCCACTTT,CASSQDRQITGSPLHF
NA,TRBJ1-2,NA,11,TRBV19,TGTGCCAGTACCCTTTACTATGGCTACACCTTC,CASTLYYGYTF
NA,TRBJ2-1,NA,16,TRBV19,TGTGCCAGTAGTATAGCGGACAGAAGCTCCTACAATGAGCAGTTCTTC,CASSIADRSSYNEQFF
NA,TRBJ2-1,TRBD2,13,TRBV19,TGTGCCAGCTTTAGCGGGGGGGCCGGAGAGCAGTTCTTC,CASFSGGAGEQFF
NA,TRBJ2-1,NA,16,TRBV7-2,TGTGCCAGCAGCTTAGAGGGGGGCCAACCTTACAATGAGCAGTTCTTC,CASSLEGGQPYNEQFF
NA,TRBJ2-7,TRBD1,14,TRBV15,TGTGCCACCAGCGAGGGACAGGGAACCTACGAGCAGTACTTC,CATSEGQGTYEQYF
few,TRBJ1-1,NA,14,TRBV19,TGTGCCAGTAGTTTCAGGGCTGGGGTTACTGAAGCTTTCTTT,CASSFRAGVTEAFF
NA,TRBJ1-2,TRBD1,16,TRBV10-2,TGCGCCAGCAGTGGAGGGACAGGGGAGCTTTACTATGGCTACACCTTC,CASSGGTGELYYGYTF
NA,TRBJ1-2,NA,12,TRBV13,TGTGCCAGCAGCTTATTCACAGAGGGCTACACCTTC,CASSLFTEGYTF
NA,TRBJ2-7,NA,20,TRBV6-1,TGTGCCAGCAGTGAACTCTTCTTTCCGGGCGCGGGGCCTCTCTCCTACGAGCAGTACTTC,CASSELFFPGAGPLSYEQYF
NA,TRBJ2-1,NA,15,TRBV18,TGTGCCAGCTCACCATTGGGGGGCTCCTACAATGAGCAGTTCTTC,CASSPLGGSYNEQFF
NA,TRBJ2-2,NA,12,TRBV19,TGTGCCAGTAGTATAGGTTCCGGGGAGCTGTTTTTT,CASSIGSGELFF
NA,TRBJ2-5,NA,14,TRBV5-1,TGCGCCAGCAGCTTCCTCGGGTCCAAAGAGACCCAGTACTTC,CASSFLGSKETQYF
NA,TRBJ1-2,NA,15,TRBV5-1,TGCGCCAGCAGCTTGGTTACAGGGCCCTCATATGGCTACACCTTC,CASSLVTGPSYGYTF
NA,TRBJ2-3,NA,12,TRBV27,TGTGCCAGCAGTTTAGGCACAGATACGCAGTATTTT,CASSLGTDTQYF
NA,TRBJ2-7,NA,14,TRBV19,TGTGCCAGTAGTAGGGCTCCGGGGGTGAACGAGCAGTACTTC,CASSRAPGVNEQYF
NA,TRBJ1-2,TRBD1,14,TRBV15,TGTGCCACCAGCAGCGTGACAGGGAACTATGGCTACACCTTC,CATSSVTGNYGYTF
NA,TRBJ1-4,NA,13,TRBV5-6,TGTGCCAGCAGCTTGGCCGGAGGGGAAAAACTGTTTTTT,CASSLAGGEKLFF
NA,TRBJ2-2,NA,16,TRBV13,TGTGCCAGCAGCTTAGGTCGGGGGACGAACACCGGGGAGCTGTTTTTT,CASSLGRGTNTGELFF
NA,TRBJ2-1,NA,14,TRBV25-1,TGTGCCAGCAGTGTACAGGGTTCGTACAATGAGCAGTTCTTC,CASSVQGSYNEQFF
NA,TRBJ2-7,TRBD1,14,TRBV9,TGTGCCAGCAGCCCCGGGGACAGGGGCTACGAGCAGTACTTC,CASSPGDRGYEQYF
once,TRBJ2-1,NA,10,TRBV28,TGTGCCAGCGGATACAATGAGCAGTTCTTC,CASGYNEQFF
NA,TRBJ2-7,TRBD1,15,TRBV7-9,TGTGCCAGCAGCCCTCGGGACAGGGCCTCCTACGAGCAGTACTTC,CASSPRDRASYEQYF
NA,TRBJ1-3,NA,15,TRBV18,TGTGCCAGCTCCCTTGACTACCCGGGGGCCTACACCATATATTTT,CASSLDYPGAYTIYF
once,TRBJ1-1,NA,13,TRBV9,TGTGCCAGCAGCCCCCGAGGGAACACTGAAGCTTTCTTT,CASSPRGNTEAFF
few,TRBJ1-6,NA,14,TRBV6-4,TGTGCCAGCAGTGACGGTCGGGAAAATTCACCCCTCCACTTT,CASSDGRENSPLHF
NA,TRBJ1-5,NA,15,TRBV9,TGTGCCAGCAGCGACGGGACTGATAATAATCAGCCCCAGCATTTT,CASSDGTDNNQPQHF
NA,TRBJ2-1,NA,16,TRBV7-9,TGTGCCAGCAGCTTATACGTTACTAACCCCTACAATGAGCAGTTCTTC,CASSLYVTNPYNEQFF
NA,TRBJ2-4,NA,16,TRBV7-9,TGTGCCAGCAGCTTAGTACAGGGAAGGACCAAAAACATTCAGTACTTC,CASSLVQGRTKNIQYF
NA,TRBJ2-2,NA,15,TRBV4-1,TGCGCCAGCAGCCAAGACAACAGTCCCACCGGGGAGCTGTTTTTT,CASSQDNSPTGELFF
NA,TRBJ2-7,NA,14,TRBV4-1,TGCGCCAGCAGCCTCTATGGGGACTCCTACGAGCAGTACTTC,CASSLYGDSYEQYF
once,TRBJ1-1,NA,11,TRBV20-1,TGCAGTGCTAGAGTGGGGACTGAAGCTTTCTTT,CSARVGTEAFF
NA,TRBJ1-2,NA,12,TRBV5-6,TGTGCCAGCAGCTTGGGCAGCTATGGCTACACCTTC,CASSLGSYGYTF
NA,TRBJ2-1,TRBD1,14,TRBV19,TGTGCCAGTAGTATAGTTGACAGGGCCCGTGAGCAGTTCTTC,CASSIVDRAREQFF
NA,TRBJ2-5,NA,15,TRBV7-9,TGTGCCAGCAGCGTGGAGGCCGAGATTCAAGAGACCCAGTACTTC,CASSVEAEIQETQYF
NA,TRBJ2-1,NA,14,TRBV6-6,TGTGCCAGCAGTTACGAGGGTTCTTACAATGAGCAGTTCTTC,CASSYEGSYNEQFF